Below are 5 T cell receptor beta chains sequenced from a single sample in a study of vaccination effects on CD4 cells after COVID-19. Data came from immunoSEQ multiplex PCR; TCRdb stores just in-frame clones and leaves some out. Here the sample spans some 31,000 clones, around 79% being singletons. Their specific antigens are unknown. The culture ran for about 11 days, and then CD4+ T cells were isolated. By PCR, the person was confirmed to have had SARS-CoV-2 infection between March and December 2020. Participants were given two doses of BNT162b2 or mRNA-1273 vaccine. This specimen was CD4+ T cells from PBMCs cultured without peptide, taken after COVID-19 vaccination. All receptors derive from a human donor who had a prior SARS-CoV-2 infection.

The rearrangement joins TRBV10-2 to TRBJ2-5; 7 bases line up with TRBD2. Germline V lookup: CDR1 WSHSY, CDR2 SAAADI. This CDR3 contains 15 residues. V lost 0 bases and J lost 13; bases outside the gene matches: 14. CDR3 nucleotide sequence: TGCGCCAGCAGTGAGTCGATGGGACTACCACGATACCGGTACTTC. Translated: CASSESMGLPRYRYF.

The chain joins TRBV9 to TRBJ2-1, with D unclear. The V end lost 0 bases, the J end lost 9 bases, and 10 bases lay between the germline ends. There are 13 residues in the CDR3. Germline V CDR1 and CDR2: SGDLS, YYNGEE. The CDR3, as DNA: TGTGCCAGCAGCGTAGCTTTTATCAGTGAGCAGTTCTTC. It encodes CASSVAFISEQFF.

CDR3 coding DNA: TGTGCCTGGAAGGGACGGAACTCTGGGGCCAACGTCCTGACTTTC. It specifies CAWKGRNSGANVLTF. The rearrangement joins TRBV30 to TRBJ2-6, with D perhaps matching TRBD1 or TRBD2 (5 bases each). The CDR3 loop spans 15 amino acids. V was cut by 4 bases and J by 0 bases, with 10 bases left in between. Germline CDR1 reads GTSNPN; CDR2 reads SVGIG (reference sequence). The full variable domain, completed using reference TRBV30 and TRBJ2-6, is SQTIHQWPATLVQPVGSPLSLECTVEGTSNPNLYWYRQAAGRGLQLLFYSVGIGQISSEVPQNLSASRPQDRQFILSSKKLLLSDSGFYLCAWKGRNSGANVLTFGAGSRLTVL.

V is TRBV5-1 and J is TRBJ2-3, with a weak D call TRBD2 (6 bases). The CDR3 length is 15 residues. Trimming took off 6 bases at V and 2 bases at J, with 16 bases between the two ends. From germline, CDR1 is SGHRS and CDR2 YFSETQ. Written as DNA, the CDR3 is TGCGCCAGCAACCAGCGCGGACTATTCACAGATACGCAGTATTTT. Translation: CASNQRGLFTDTQYF.

This clone has just one count. The rearrangement joins TRBV27 to TRBJ1-6, with 9 bases matching TRBD1. CDR3 length: 17 residues. Per the germline V gene, CDR1 is MNHEY and CDR2 is SMNVEV (reference sequence). The trim removed 0 bases at V and 7 bases at J, leaving 7 bases unmatched. CDR3 amino acids: CASSLSGGQGLNSPLHF. CDR3 nucleotide sequence: TGTGCCAGCAGTTTATCGGGGGGACAGGGATTAAATTCACCCCTCCACTTT.